This section outlines one TCR beta chain sequence together with its context. The antigen is undetermined. The CDR3 contains 15 residues. V lost 5 bases and J lost 8; bases outside the gene matches: 7. Germline values: CDR1 SNHLY, CDR2 FYNNEI. This record belongs to a study of graft-versus-host responses after intestinal transplantation. Overall study: The whole recipient group had anti-thymocyte globulin induction followed by tacrolimus and steroids for roughly three years.

General study points: Marrow from the recipient contained GvH clones, some of which had appeared first in ileum or blood.

Generated by immunoSEQ multiplex PCR, the TCRdb table keeps only in-frame clones and is missing some. The sample has 60,000 or so clones; around 90% are singletons. This specimen consisted of PBMCs, obtained approximately 120 days after intestinal transplantation. This receptor was taken from a human patient who received an intestinal transplant, so some T cells may come from the graft donor. The V gene is TRBV2, the J gene TRBJ2-1, with 12 positions matching TRBD2. CDR3 in amino acids: CASSRLAGAVHEQFF. The DNA of the CDR3 is TGTGCCAGCAGTCGACTAGCGGGGGCAGTCCATGAGCAGTTCTTC.